This T cell receptor (beta chain) is drawn from a study of blood T cell repertoires in COVID-19. As for the study in general: The United States, Italy and Spain were the sources of the acute and convalescent COVID-19 samples.

The protocol was immunoSEQ multiplex PCR, while the TCRdb copy is restricted to in-frame clones and leaves out a portion. The top ten hold around 7.8% of the sample, which has approximately 500,000 clones, around 90% seen once. V was clipped by 1 base and J by 4 bases, with 26 bases between them. The CDR3 covers 21 residues. Germline V gives CDR1 MNHEY, CDR2 SMNVEV (reference sequence). The V gene is TRBV27, the J gene TRBJ2-6; possible D gene TRBD1, 5 bases. The source is a woman in her forties or fifties with COVID-19, enrolled during active disease. The specimen was peripheral blood. The CDR3 coding sequence is TGTGCCAGCAGTTTATTGACGGATGGCTCCCCTAGGGGATCGGGGGCCAACGTCCTGACTTTC. Amino acid sequence: CASSLLTDGSPRGSGANVLTF.